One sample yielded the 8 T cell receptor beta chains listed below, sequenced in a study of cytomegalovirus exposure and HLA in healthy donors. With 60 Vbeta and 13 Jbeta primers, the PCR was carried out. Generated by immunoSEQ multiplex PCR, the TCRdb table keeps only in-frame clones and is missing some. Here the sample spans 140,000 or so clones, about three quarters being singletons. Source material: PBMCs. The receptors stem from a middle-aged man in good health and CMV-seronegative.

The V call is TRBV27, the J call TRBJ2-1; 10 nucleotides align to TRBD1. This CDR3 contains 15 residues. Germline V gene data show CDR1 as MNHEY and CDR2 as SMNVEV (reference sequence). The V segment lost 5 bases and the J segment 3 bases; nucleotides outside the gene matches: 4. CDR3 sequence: CASSGRTGGYNEQFF. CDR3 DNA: TGTGCCAGCAGTGGGCGGACAGGGGGCTACAATGAGCAGTTCTTC.

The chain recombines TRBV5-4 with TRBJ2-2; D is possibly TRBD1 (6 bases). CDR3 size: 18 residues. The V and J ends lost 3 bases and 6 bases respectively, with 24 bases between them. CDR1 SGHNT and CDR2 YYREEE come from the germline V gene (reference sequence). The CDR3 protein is CASSSTRGQGKGAGELFF. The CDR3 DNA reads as TGTGCCAGCAGCTCCACCCGCGGGCAGGGGAAAGGGGCCGGGGAGCTGTTTTTT.

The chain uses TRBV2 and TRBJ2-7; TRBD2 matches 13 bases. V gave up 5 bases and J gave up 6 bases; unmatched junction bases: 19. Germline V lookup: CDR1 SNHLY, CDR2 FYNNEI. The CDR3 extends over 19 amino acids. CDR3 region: CASSPRQGARTSGRVEQYF. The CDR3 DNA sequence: TGTGCCAGCAGTCCAAGACAGGGGGCCAGGACTAGCGGGAGAGTCGAGCAGTACTTC.

CDR3 DNA: TGTGCCAGCAGTTTAAACCCAGGGGGCAGGAATGAAAAACTGTTTTTT. This codes for CASSLNPGGRNEKLFF. The chain has TRBV28 and TRBJ1-4, with 8 bases aligning to TRBD1. Looked up from germline, CDR1 is MDHEN and CDR2 is SYDVKM. With V trimmed by 2 bases and J by 5 bases, 7 bases remained unmatched. The CDR3 spans 16 residues.

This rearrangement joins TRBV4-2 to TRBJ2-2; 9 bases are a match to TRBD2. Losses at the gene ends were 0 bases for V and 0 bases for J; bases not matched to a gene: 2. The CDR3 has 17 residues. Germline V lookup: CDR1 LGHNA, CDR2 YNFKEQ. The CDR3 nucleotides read TGTGCCAGCAGCCAAGAAACTAGCGGGTCGAACACCGGGGAGCTGTTTTTT. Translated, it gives CASSQETSGSNTGELFF.

The CDR3 DNA reads as TGTGCCAGCACCAACCGGGGGACAGGGGGCAGTGAGCAGTTCTTC. Translation: CASTNRGTGGSEQFF. V gene TRBV6-6 combines with J gene TRBJ2-1, with TRBD1 identical over 12 bases. The CDR3 sequence is 15 residues long. Trimming took 7 bases from V and 9 from J; bases not matched to a gene: 10. The V gene's germline CDR1 is MNHNY and CDR2 SVGAGI (reference sequence).

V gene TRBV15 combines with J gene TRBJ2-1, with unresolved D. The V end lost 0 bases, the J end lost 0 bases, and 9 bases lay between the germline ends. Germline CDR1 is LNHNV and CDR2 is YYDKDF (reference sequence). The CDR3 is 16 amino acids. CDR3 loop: CATSRDLAVSYNEQFF. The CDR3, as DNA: TGTGCCACCAGCAGAGATCTGGCGGTCTCCTACAATGAGCAGTTCTTC.

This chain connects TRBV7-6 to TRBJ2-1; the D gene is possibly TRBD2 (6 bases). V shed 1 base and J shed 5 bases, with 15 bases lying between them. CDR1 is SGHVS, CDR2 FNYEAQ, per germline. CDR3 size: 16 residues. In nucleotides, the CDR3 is TGTGCCAGCAGCTTAGTGGAGGGTAAGGGAAACAATGAGCAGTTCTTC. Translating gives CASSLVEGKGNNEQFF.